This paragraph reports one T cell receptor (beta chain). The source of the sample is a study of technical replicates of blood from several donors. Some clones are missing from TCRdb's copy, which holds only in-frame ones; the method was immunoSEQ multiplex PCR. The data show about 84,000 clones, approximately 90% seen once. This sequence was found in a human donor in good health. Sequencing input: T cells isolated from PBMCs.

The DNA of the CDR3 is TGTGCCAGCAGCGGGGACCGGGACAGAAGCTACGAGCAGTACTTC. This gives the protein CASSGDRDRSYEQYF. J is TRBJ2-7 and V is TRBV5-4; TRBD1 agrees at 7 bases. The ends lost 4 bases at V and 3 bases at J; junction bases unmatched: 10. CDR1 and CDR2 from the germline V gene are SGHNT and YYREEE (reference sequence). This CDR3 spans 15 amino acids.